One T cell receptor (beta chain) is described in this entry. As yet, its antigen is unknown. These data are taken from a study of T cell responses to AZD1222 COVID-19 vaccine. Study-level results: The donors showed a predominance of white British ancestry and of females, with possible underestimation of clonal diversity.

Repertoires were generated with immunoSEQ multiplex PCR, while TCRdb's copy carries only in-frame clones and drops some. The repertoire includes tens of thousands of clones, approximately 90% of them detected once, and around 2.9% sits in the top ten. V was pared by 4 bases and J by 5 bases, with 10 bases of the junction left unmatched. The CDR3 consists of 15 residues. Germline CDR1 reads MDHEN; CDR2 reads SYDVKM. Second-dose timings of about 4 or about 12 weeks were pooled. The V call is TRBV28, the J call TRBJ1-1, with TRBD1 matching 7 bases. This sequence originates from an adult who received the AZD1222 COVID-19 vaccine. The sample here was peripheral blood, taken 28 days after the second AZD1222 dose. CDR3 DNA: TGTGCCAGCAGTTCCCAGACAGGGCGGGGGACTGAAGCTTTCTTT. Amino acids: CASSSQTGRGTEAFF. The whole variable domain, filled in from reference TRBV28 and TRBJ1-1, reads DVKVTQSSRYLVKRTGEKVFLECVQDMDHENMFWYRQDPGLGLRLIYFSYDVKMKEKGDIPEGYSVSREKKERFSLILESASTNQTSMYLCASSSQTGRGTEAFFGQGTRLTVV.